This T cell receptor (beta chain) emerged from a study of blood T cell repertoires in COVID-19 (dated by TCRdb to about 2020). At the level of the whole study: Collaborator samples came from the United States, Italy and Spain and covered acute and convalescent phases of COVID-19. The prospective study material was composed of cDNA or gDNA derived from T cells, B-cell-depleted T cells, or PBMCs. Deeply sampled blood TCRbeta repertoires from subjects exposed to, actively infected with, or recovered from COVID-19 were included in the dataset. The repertoires were made available in a free public database intended to serve as a resource for research on the immune response to SARS-CoV-2. Samples came from the ongoing ImmuneRACE study (first 160 participants) plus 1,254 subjects from 6 global collaborators. The sample metadata nearly always contained a de-identified subject ID, COVID-19 status, age in years and sex. Where available, HLA class I and class II types were taken from metadata supplied by the sample provider and were not determined by assay-based typing. On the study overall, not on this receptor specifically: The quantity of clinical and demographic metadata differed by source and by participant and was supplied without curation.

The immunoSEQ Assay, a bias-controlled multiplex PCR, was used to amplify TCRbeta CDR3 regions from genomic DNA. Under the source paper's analysis protocol: The number of nucleated cells in each sample was estimated by amplification of reference gene primers within the assay. To quantify the absolute abundance of each unique TCRbeta CDR3 rearrangement, sequence reads were collapsed and filtered. Productive Simpson clonality was computed per sample as the square root of Simpson's diversity index over productive rearrangements. In its TCRdb copy, this immuneACCESS table keeps in-frame sequences only and misses some clones. Where compared with another copy, unresolved V genes explain less than half of these, and the others have no known cause. V and J calls and clone size follow that table, whereas D and trimming were derived from the DNA. Present in this sample are about 160,000 clones, over 80% of which were seen just once. 8% to 9.5% of the sample rests with the top ten.

The CDR3 runs 15 residues from the cysteine to the phenylalanine. The DNA shown is the 45-base CDR3, in frame from base 1. The CDR1 and CDR2 encoded by the germline V gene (reference sequence) are MNHNY and SVGAGI. Trimming costs V 7 bases and J 4 bases, and their ends lie 17 bases apart. As regards this clone: Which antigen it targets is not known. Base qualities are not at hand, and no much larger clone is one base apart.

Whole blood was collected in K2EDTA tubes by collaborating institutions according to the institutions' own protocols. For TCRbeta analysis, collaborators shipped samples in one of three forms: frozen whole blood, isolated PBMCs, or DNA extracted from either of those sample types. The receptor chain draws on TRBV6-6 and TRBJ1-3; TRBD1 is a weak D gene call, 6 bases matching. Sample: peripheral blood. This clonotype was sampled from an elderly woman with active or convalescent COVID-19. Here is the DNA: TGTGCCAGCAACCCTTGGGAGGGGACAGGAAACACCATATATTTT. This encodes CASNPWEGTGNTIYF.